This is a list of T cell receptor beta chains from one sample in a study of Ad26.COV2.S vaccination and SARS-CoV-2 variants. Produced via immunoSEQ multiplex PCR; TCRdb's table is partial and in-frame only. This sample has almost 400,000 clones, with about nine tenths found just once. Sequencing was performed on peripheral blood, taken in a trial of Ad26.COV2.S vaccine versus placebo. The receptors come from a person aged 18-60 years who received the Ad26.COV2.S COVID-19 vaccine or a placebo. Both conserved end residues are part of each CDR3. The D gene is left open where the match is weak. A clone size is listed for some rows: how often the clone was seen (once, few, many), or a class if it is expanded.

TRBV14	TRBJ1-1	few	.	TGTGCCAGCAGCCACGCGGGGTTTTACACTGAAGCTTTCTTT	CASSHAGFYTEAFF
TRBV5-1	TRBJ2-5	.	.	TGCGCCAGCAGCCCCTCCGGGGGCCAAGAGACCCAGTACTTC	CASSPSGGQETQYF
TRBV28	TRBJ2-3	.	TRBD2	TGTGCCAGCAGTTTTCTAGCGGGGGGGGCCGATACGCAGTATTTT	CASSFLAGGADTQYF
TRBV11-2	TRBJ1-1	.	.	TGTGCCAGCAGCTCTCCCTTTCGACGGTGGCAGCCGAACACTGAAGCTTTCTTT	CASSSPFRRWQPNTEAFF
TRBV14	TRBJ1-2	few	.	TGTGCCAGCAGCCAAGAGGCTAACTATGGCTACACCTTC	CASSQEANYGYTF
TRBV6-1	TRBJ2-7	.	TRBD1	TGTGCCAGCAGTGAGACACAGGGGGCTGGAAGCTACGAGCAGTACTTC	CASSETQGAGSYEQYF
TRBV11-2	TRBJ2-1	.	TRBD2	TGTGCCAGCAGCTTAGATACCCTAGCGGGAGGGCCGTCCGTCCCGTTCTTC	CASSLDTLAGGPSVPFF
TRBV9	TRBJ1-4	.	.	TGTGCCAGCAGCGGCGACAGAAGGGGTACTAGTGAAAAACTGTTTTTT	CASSGDRRGTSEKLFF
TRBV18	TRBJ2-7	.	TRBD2	TGTGCCAGCTCACCACCCCTAGCGGGAGGACCGACCGTTTCCTACGAGCAGTACTTC	CASSPPLAGGPTVSYEQYF
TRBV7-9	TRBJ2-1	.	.	TGTGCCAGCCGCCGGGACTCCCCCTACAATGAGCAGTTCTTC	CASRRDSPYNEQFF
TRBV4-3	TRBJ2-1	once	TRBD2	TGCGCCAGCAGCCAAGAGTCTCCCGAGCGGGGGCATCCGAGGCAGTTCTTC	CASSQESPERGHPRQFF
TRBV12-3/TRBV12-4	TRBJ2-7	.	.	TGTGCCAGCAGGTCTTCGGGGCTCGAGCAGTACTTC	CASRSSGLEQYF
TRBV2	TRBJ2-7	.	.	TGTGCCAGCAGTGGGGTGGGAAACGAGCAGTACTTC	CASSGVGNEQYF
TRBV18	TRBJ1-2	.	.	TGTGCCAGCTCAGCGATCGGGACGGATGCTAACTATGGCTACACCTTC	CASSAIGTDANYGYTF
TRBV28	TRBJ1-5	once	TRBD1	TGTGCCAGCAGTCCCCCACAGGGGGCTCAGCCCCAGCATTTT	CASSPPQGAQPQHF
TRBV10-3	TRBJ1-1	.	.	TGTGCCATCAGTGACGGGGGAATTAGGAACACTGAAGCTTTCTTT	CAISDGGIRNTEAFF
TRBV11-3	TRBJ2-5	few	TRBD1	TGTGCCAGCAGCAAGAAGGGGACAGGGCAAGAGACCCAGTACTTC	CASSKKGTGQETQYF
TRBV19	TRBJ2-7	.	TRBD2	TGTGCCAGTAGAGAGACTAGCGGGAGGCACGAGCAGTACTTC	CASRETSGRHEQYF
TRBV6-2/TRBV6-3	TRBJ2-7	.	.	TGTGCCAGCAGTTTTTCTTGGCAGTACGAGCAGTACTTC	CASSFSWQYEQYF
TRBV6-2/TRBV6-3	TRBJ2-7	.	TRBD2	TGTGCCAGCAGCCACGGGCTAGCGGGGACCTACGAGCAGTACTTC	CASSHGLAGTYEQYF
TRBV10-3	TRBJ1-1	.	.	TGTGCCATCCGGACAGCGACGAACACTGAAGCTTTCTTT	CAIRTATNTEAFF
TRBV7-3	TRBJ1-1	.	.	TGTGCCAGCAGCCCCCACAGGGACCGAGAAGCTTTCTTT	CASSPHRDREAFF
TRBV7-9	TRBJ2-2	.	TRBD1	TGTGCCAGCAGCAGAGACAGGGTAACCGGGGAGCTGTTTTTT	CASSRDRVTGELFF
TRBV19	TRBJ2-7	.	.	TGTGCCAGTAGTCCCGGGACATACTACGAGCAGTACTTC	CASSPGTYYEQYF
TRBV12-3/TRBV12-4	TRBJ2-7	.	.	TGTGCCAGCAGTTCGGGAGCTTACGAGCAGTACTTC	CASSSGAYEQYF
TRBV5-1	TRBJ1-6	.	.	TGCGCCAGCAGCTTGGCAGGAGAACCCTATAATTCACCCCTCCACTTT	CASSLAGEPYNSPLHF
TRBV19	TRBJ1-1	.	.	TGTGCCAGTAGTATATCGTTGGACACTGAAGCTTTCTTT	CASSISLDTEAFF
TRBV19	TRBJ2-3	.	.	TGTGCCAGTAGTATGTTAGCGGAGACCACAGATACGCAGTATTTT	CASSMLAETTDTQYF
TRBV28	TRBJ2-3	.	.	TGTGCCAGCAGTTTATTCAGGGTAGTAGGCACAGATACGCAGTATTTT	CASSLFRVVGTDTQYF
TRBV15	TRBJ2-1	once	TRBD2	TGTGCCACCAGCAGGGGACTAGCGGCTGTTGAGCAGTTCTTC	CATSRGLAAVEQFF
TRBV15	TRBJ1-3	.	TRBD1	TGTGCCACCAGCGAGTCACCAGGGGGTTCTGGAAACACCATATATTTT	CATSESPGGSGNTIYF
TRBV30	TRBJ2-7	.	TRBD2	TGTGCCTGGAGTGCCGGGACTAGCGGGAGTTTCGCCTACGAGCAGTACTTC	CAWSAGTSGSFAYEQYF
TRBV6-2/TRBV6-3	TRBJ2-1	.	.	TGTGCCAGCAGCGTGGGACTCTACAATGAGCAGTTCTTC	CASSVGLYNEQFF
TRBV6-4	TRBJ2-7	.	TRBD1	TGTGCCAGCAGTGCCGGGACAGGGGGCAACGAGCAGTACTTC	CASSAGTGGNEQYF
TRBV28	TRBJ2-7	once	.	TGTGCCAGCAGTTTAGTTACGCGGCCGGGTAACGAGCAGTACTTC	CASSLVTRPGNEQYF
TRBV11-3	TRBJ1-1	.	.	TGTGCCAGCAGCTTAGTTGGGATGAGAGGGCGAGGGGTGGCTGAAGCTTTCTTT	CASSLVGMRGRGVAEAFF
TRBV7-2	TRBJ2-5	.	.	TGTGCCAGCACTCTGCGATTAGCCCCCGGAGAGACCCAGTACTTC	CASTLRLAPGETQYF
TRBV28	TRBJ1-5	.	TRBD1	TGTGCCAGCAGTTTAAGTCAGGGGGTGAGCAATCAGCCCCAGCATTTT	CASSLSQGVSNQPQHF
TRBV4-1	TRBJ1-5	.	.	TGCGCCAGCAGCCAAGACATTACAGCAAATAATCAGCCCCAGCATTTT	CASSQDITANNQPQHF
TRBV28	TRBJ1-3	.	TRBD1	TGTGCCAGCAGACCAGGGGGCTCTGGAAACACCATATATTTT	CASRPGGSGNTIYF